This record covers a single TCR beta chain. Its target is unknown. The CDR3 is 17 residues long. V gave up 3 bases and J gave up 2 bases, with 17 bases separating them. Germline CDR1 LNHDA, CDR2 SQIVND (reference sequence). This specimen comes from a study of T cell responses to AZD1222 COVID-19 vaccine. Study findings and constraints: The donor cohort was predominantly white British with a female majority, and clonal diversity may have been underestimated. Nearly half of spike-specific TCRs reportedly go after variant regions that carry no mutations. Dominant CD4 TCR responses targeted spike regions 160-218 and 743-854.

Using immunoSEQ multiplex PCR, the repertoire was profiled, and TCRdb retains in-frame clones only, with some absent. The repertoire holds about 54,000 clones, with more than 80% as singletons. This material consisted of peripheral blood, taken 28 days after the second AZD1222 dose. The sequence derives from an adult who received the AZD1222 COVID-19 vaccine. The J gene is TRBJ1-5, the V gene TRBV19, with D possibly being TRBD1 (6 bases). The CDR3 protein is CASSIWRGSDGNQPQHF. The CDR3 DNA follows: TGTGCCAGTAGTATTTGGAGGGGGAGTGATGGCAATCAGCCCCAGCATTTT.